Detailed here is one TCR beta chain. Its antigen is still unknown. Sequencing relied on a cDNA template that was reverse transcribed from extracted RNA. The assay was immunoSEQ multiplex PCR, and TCRdb's table has in-frame clones only and misses some. The repertoire consists of over 80,000 clones, with roughly 40% occurring once and the leading ten covering roughly 18%. The CDR3 has 14 residues. Per the germline V gene, CDR1 is MNHEY and CDR2 is SVGAGI. V lost 0 bases and J lost 8, with 13 bases in between. The data originate from a study of CD8+ T cells in alopecia areata. Whole-study findings and limits: Normal scalp showed lower clonality than lesional scalp, especially alopecia totalis/universalis. Amid tofacitinib therapy, many expanded lesional clones stayed present in scalp and blood. In scalp, tofacitinib significantly decreased clonality and expanded CD8+ clones among the top 100.

This sample's treatment: oral pan-JAK inhibitor, 5-10 mg twice daily. Sorted out of PBMCs were CD4+ T cells and CD8+ T cells. The chain has TRBV6-5 and TRBJ1-2, with D unresolved. This sequence originates from a human donor with alopecia areata. The sequencing here drew on CD8+ T cells sorted from blood, taken at week 24, from a patient treated with tofacitinib. The CDR3 protein is CASSYSDPHLGYTF. The DNA of the CDR3 is TGTGCCAGCAGTTACTCTGACCCACATCTGGGCTACACCTTC.